This T cell receptor (beta chain) was identified in a study of blood T cell repertoires in COVID-19. In the study overall: In each case, the material was cDNA or gDNA derived from T cells, B-cell-depleted T cells, or PBMCs.

Participants, roughly 18 to 90 years old, spanned 24 US areas. For recovered donors of Cohort 3, there were two negative PCRs, clearance, or symptom resolution. Per the original methods: For nucleated cells, counts were estimated from reference gene primer amplification. Assay: immunoSEQ multiplex PCR; the TCRdb copy retains only in-frame clones and omits some. V, J and clone size reflect that table, while D and trimming were determined from the DNA. This sample carries approximately 450,000 clones, 80% to 90% of them seen once, and the ten largest clones take 0.9% to 1.2%. V lost 0 bases, J lost 4 bases, and 12 bases stayed unmatched. CDR3 length: 18 residues. Germline V gene data show CDR1 as ENHRY and CDR2 as SYGVKD.

The chain has TRBV10-3 and TRBJ2-3; 8 positions match TRBD2. The TCR originated in a man younger than 45 who had recovered from COVID-19. Material: PBMCs or T cells enriched from blood (not recorded which). CDR3 nucleotide sequence: TGTGCCATCAGTGAGTCAAGTAGGCGGGAGGCCCGCCCAGATACGCAGTATTTT. It codes for CAISESSRREARPDTQYF.